This entry describes one T cell receptor beta chain. The antigen remains undetermined. The data were produced by immunoSEQ multiplex PCR, yet TCRdb's version contains in-frame clones alone and is incomplete. The sample contains about 2,200,000 clones, about 92% of which appear only once. The CDR3 is made up of 15 amino acids. The germline V and J ends were trimmed by 4 bases and 5 bases, with 18 bases remaining between them. Per germline, CDR1 MNHEY and CDR2 SMNVEV (reference sequence). CD45RO-negative, CCR7-positively selected cells formed the naive CD8 fraction, excluding terminally differentiated effector memory CD45RA+ cells. Each of the donors was a healthy adult who was HIV-negative and had not had a recent acute infection or vaccination. This entry comes from a study of shared clonotypes between healthy human individuals. Study at large: Donors had three CD4 naive, three CD4 memory, two CD8 naive and one CD8 memory plate apiece.

Whole-study results and caveats: Across several donors, naive CD4 shared around 5.3%, naive CD8 under 4%, memory CD4 roughly 2.4%, memory CD8 0.4%.

The sequence came from a man aged 18 to 35 in good health. Some clones in this sample may be carry-over from other donors' samples. The genes are TRBV27 and TRBJ2-7; D is unclear. Sequencing was done on a sample of naive CD8+ T cells from PBMCs. The CDR3 region is CASSSGSSSFDEQYF. CDR3 nucleotide sequence: TGTGCCAGCAGTTCCGGGTCAAGCTCCTTCGACGAGCAGTACTTC.